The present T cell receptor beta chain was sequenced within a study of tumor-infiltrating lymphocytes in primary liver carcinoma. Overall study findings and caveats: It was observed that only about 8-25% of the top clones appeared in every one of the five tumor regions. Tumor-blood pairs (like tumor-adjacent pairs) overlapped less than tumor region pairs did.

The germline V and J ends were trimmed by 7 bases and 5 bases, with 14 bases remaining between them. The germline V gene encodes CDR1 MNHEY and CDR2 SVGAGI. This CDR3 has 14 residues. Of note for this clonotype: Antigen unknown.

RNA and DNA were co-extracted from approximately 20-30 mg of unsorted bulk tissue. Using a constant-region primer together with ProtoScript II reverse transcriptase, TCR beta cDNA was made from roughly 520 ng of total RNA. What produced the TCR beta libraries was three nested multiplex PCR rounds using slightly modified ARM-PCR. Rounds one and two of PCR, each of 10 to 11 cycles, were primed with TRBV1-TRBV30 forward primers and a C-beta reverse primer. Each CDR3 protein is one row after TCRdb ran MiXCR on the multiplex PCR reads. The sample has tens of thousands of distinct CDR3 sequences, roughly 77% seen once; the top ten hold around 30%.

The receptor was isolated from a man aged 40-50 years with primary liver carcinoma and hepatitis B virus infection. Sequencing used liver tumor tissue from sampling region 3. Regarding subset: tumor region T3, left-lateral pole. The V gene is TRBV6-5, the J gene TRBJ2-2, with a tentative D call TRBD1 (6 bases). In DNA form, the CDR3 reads TGTGCCAGCAAGGGACAAGTGAAGACCGGGGAGCTGTTTTTT. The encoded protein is CASKGQVKTGELFF.